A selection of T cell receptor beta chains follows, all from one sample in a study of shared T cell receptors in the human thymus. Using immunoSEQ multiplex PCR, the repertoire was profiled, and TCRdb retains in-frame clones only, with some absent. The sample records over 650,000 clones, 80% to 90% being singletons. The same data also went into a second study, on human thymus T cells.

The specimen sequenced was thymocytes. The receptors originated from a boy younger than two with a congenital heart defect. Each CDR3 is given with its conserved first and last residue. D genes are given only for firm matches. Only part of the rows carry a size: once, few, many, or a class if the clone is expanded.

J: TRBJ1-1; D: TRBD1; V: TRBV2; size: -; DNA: TGTGCCAGCAGCCACGACAGGGGAGACTCTGCTTTCTTT; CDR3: CASSHDRGDSAFF
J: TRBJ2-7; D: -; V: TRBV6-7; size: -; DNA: TGTGCCAGCAGTTTTCGTGTCTCCTACGAGCAGTACTTC; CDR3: CASSFRVSYEQYF
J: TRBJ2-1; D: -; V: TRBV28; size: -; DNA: TGTGCCGCAGGGCTCTCCTACAATGAGCAGTTCTTC; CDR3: CAAGLSYNEQFF
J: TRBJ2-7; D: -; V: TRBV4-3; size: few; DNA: TGCGCCAGCAGCCCCAACGCTACCCACAGGGTCAACGAGCAGTACTTC; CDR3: CASSPNATHRVNEQYF
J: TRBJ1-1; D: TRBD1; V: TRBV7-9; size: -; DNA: TGTGCCAGCAGCTCGTGGACAGGGGACATCATGAACACTGAAGCTTTCTTT; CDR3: CASSSWTGDIMNTEAFF
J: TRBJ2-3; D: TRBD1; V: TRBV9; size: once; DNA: TGTGCCAGCAGCTCAAGCGGGGACAGGGACACCACAGATACGCAGTATTTT; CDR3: CASSSSGDRDTTDTQYF
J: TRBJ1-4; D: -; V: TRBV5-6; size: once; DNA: TGTGCCAGCAGTCAGGGCCCGATGCGTACCACAACTAATGAAAAACTGTTTTTT; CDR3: CASSQGPMRTTTNEKLFF
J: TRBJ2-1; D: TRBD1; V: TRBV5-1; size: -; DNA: TGCGCCAGCCTTAAACAGGGGATGGACACCAATGAGCAGTTCTTC; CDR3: CASLKQGMDTNEQFF
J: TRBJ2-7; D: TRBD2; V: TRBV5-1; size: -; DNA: TGCGCCAGCAGCACCCAACTAGCGGGAGGCAAATACGAGCAGTACTTC; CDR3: CASSTQLAGGKYEQYF
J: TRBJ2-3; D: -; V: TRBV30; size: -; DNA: TGTGCCTGGAGTGTACTAAACCCAGCTAGCACAGATACGCAGTATTTT; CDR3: CAWSVLNPASTDTQYF
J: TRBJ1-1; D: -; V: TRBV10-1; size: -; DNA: TGCGCCAGCAGTGAGTTCGAGGGGGTGAACACTGAAGCTTTCTTT; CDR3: CASSEFEGVNTEAFF
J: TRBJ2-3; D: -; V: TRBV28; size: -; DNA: TGTGCCAGCAGTTTTATCGGGCGCTCCGGGGGTGGCCTACCTCTTCGCACAGATACGCAGTATTTT; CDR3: CASSFIGRSGGGLPLRTDTQYF
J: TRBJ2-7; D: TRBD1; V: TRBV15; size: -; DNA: TGTGCCACCAGCACCATACGGACAGGGTACGAGCAGTACTTC; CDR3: CATSTIRTGYEQYF
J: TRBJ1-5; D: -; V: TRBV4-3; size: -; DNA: TGCGCCAGCAGCCAAGATAGTGGTCAGCCCCAGCATTTT; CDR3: CASSQDSGQPQHF
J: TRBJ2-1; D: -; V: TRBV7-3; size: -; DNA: TGTGCCAGCAGCTTAACGGACACAGACAATGAGCAGTTCTTC; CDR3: CASSLTDTDNEQFF
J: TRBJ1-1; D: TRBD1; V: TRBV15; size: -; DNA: TGTGCCACCAGCGGGTGGGCACAGGGGAAAAACACTGAAGCTTTCTTT; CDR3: CATSGWAQGKNTEAFF
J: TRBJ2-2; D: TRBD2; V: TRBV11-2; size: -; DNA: TGTGCCAGCAGCTTAGAATTCGGGAGGGGTACCGGGGAGCTGTTTTTT; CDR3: CASSLEFGRGTGELFF
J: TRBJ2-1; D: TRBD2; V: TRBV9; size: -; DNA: TGTGCCAGCAGCGTAGAGGAGACTAGCGGGGAGCAGTTCTTC; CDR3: CASSVEETSGEQFF
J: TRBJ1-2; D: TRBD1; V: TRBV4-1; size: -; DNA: TGTGCCAGCAGCCAAACCACAGGGGGCCTGGGCTACACCTTC; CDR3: CASSQTTGGLGYTF
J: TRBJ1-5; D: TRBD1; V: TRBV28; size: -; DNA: TGTGCCAGCAGTCTCAGGACAGGGTATCAGCCCCAGCATTTT; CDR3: CASSLRTGYQPQHF
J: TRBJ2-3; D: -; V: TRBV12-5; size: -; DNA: TGTGCTAGTGGTTTGCGGGGGAGGAGTAGCACAGATACGCAGTATTTT; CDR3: CASGLRGRSSTDTQYF
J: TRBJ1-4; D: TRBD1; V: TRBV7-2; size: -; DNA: TGTGCCAGCAGCTCCCAGGGGGCAGGGAGTGAAAAACTGTTTTTT; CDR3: CASSSQGAGSEKLFF